The rows below give T cell receptor beta chains drawn from one sample of a study of shared clonotypes between healthy human individuals. The data were produced by immunoSEQ multiplex PCR, yet TCRdb's version contains in-frame clones alone and is incomplete. The sample holds some 2.3 million clones; approximately 95% are singletons and the top ten take 0.3% to 0.4%. The sequenced material came from naive CD4+ T cells from PBMCs. The origin of the receptors is a man younger than 35 in good health. Some clones in this sample may be carry-over from other donors' samples. Each CDR3 is given with its conserved first and last residue. The D gene is left open where the match is weak. Some rows have no size entry. The others give once, few or many, or a class for an expanded clone.

v_call	j_call	d_call	clone_size	cdr3_aa	cdr3_nt
TRBV7-2	TRBJ1-4	TRBD1	.	CASSLVQGAEKLFF	TGTGCCAGCAGCTTAGTCCAGGGGGCTGAAAAACTGTTTTTT
TRBV28	TRBJ2-5	.	.	CASSFVGVGETQYF	TGTGCCAGCAGTTTTGTGGGAGTTGGGGAGACCCAGTACTTC
TRBV5-6	TRBJ1-4	.	.	CASSNKVGKLFF	TGTGCCAGCAGTAACAAAGTGGGAAAACTGTTTTTT
TRBV5-1	TRBJ2-1	.	once	CASSVDSYNEQFF	TGCGCCAGCAGCGTTGACAGCTACAATGAGCAGTTCTTC
TRBV5-1	TRBJ1-5	.	.	CASSLGGLDQPQHF	TGCGCCAGCAGCTTAGGGGGGCTGGATCAGCCCCAGCATTTT
TRBV6-5	TRBJ1-2	TRBD1	.	CASKPPGQAYGYTF	TGTGCCAGCAAACCACCGGGACAGGCGTATGGCTACACCTTC
TRBV5-4	TRBJ2-7	.	.	CASSSAAQGNLKGEQYF	TGTGCCAGCAGCTCGGCCGCACAGGGTAATCTAAAGGGCGAGCAGTACTTC
TRBV6-5	TRBJ2-7	.	once	CASSAQGVRGNEQYF	TGTGCCAGCAGTGCCCAGGGCGTCCGGGGGAACGAGCAGTACTTC
TRBV10-3	TRBJ2-1	TRBD2	.	CATYGRTSGNHDSYNEQFF	TGTGCCACCTATGGTCGGACTAGCGGGAACCATGACTCCTACAATGAGCAGTTCTTC
TRBV28	TRBJ1-5	.	.	CASSLTAPNNQPQHF	TGTGCCAGCAGTTTAACAGCGCCCAACAATCAGCCCCAGCATTTT
TRBV19	TRBJ2-5	TRBD1	.	CASSPQGAGTQYF	TGTGCCAGTAGTCCACAGGGGGCTGGGACCCAGTACTTC
TRBV6-5	TRBJ2-7	.	.	CASSIRAGPYEQYF	TGTGCCAGCAGCATCCGCGCGGGACCCTACGAGCAGTACTTC
TRBV28	TRBJ2-7	.	.	CASSLFFGGSYEQYF	TGTGCCAGCAGCCTATTTTTTGGCGGTTCCTACGAGCAGTACTTC
TRBV28	TRBJ1-1	.	few	CASSFGYRVAEAFF	TGTGCCAGCAGTTTTGGTTACAGGGTAGCTGAAGCTTTCTTT
TRBV9	TRBJ2-6	.	.	CASSVAPTGFGANVLTF	TGTGCCAGCAGCGTAGCTCCCACAGGGTTTGGGGCCAACGTCCTGACTTTC
TRBV6-5	TRBJ1-4	.	.	CASSYSPGTTNEKLFF	TGTGCCAGCAGTTACTCCCCAGGGACAACTAATGAAAAACTGTTTTTT
TRBV28	TRBJ1-6	.	once	CASSFTKSSPLHF	TGTGCCAGCAGTTTTACAAAAAGTTCACCCCTCCACTTT
TRBV28	TRBJ2-2	.	.	CASSFTGELFF	TGTGCCAGCAGTTTCACCGGGGAGCTGTTTTTT
TRBV6-1	TRBJ2-7	TRBD2	.	CASSERRASGSSTWVGYEQYF	TGTGCCAGCAGTGAAAGAAGGGCTAGCGGGAGCTCTACTTGGGTGGGGTACGAGCAGTACTTC
TRBV11-3	TRBJ2-1	TRBD1	.	CASSLTGELSYNEQFF	TGTGCCAGCAGCTTAACAGGGGAGCTTTCCTACAATGAGCAGTTCTTC
TRBV19	TRBJ2-1	.	.	CASSLAGAGKGFNEQFF	TGTGCCAGTAGTCTGGCGGGGGCCGGGAAGGGTTTCAATGAGCAGTTCTTC
TRBV10-3	TRBJ2-5	.	.	CAISEGRGSQETQYF	TGTGCCATCAGTGAGGGGAGGGGGAGTCAAGAGACCCAGTACTTC
TRBV28	TRBJ2-7	.	.	CASRAGRVGSNFGEQYF	TGTGCCAGCAGGGCGGGGCGCGTGGGAAGTAATTTTGGCGAGCAGTACTTC
TRBV28	TRBJ2-3	.	.	CASQRRDTQYF	TGTGCCAGCCAGCGGAGAGATACGCAGTATTTT
TRBV9	TRBJ2-1	.	.	CASSGFSTLSYNEQFF	TGTGCCAGCAGCGGATTTTCCACTCTCTCCTACAATGAGCAGTTCTTC
TRBV2	TRBJ2-7	TRBD1	.	CASSVLRQGEEQYF	TGTGCCAGCAGTGTGTTAAGACAGGGGGAAGAGCAGTACTTC
TRBV29-1	TRBJ2-5	.	.	CSVERGYQETQYF	TGCAGCGTCGAGAGGGGTTACCAAGAGACCCAGTACTTC
TRBV5-5	TRBJ2-7	.	.	CASSLAAQGYYEQYF	TGTGCCAGCAGCTTGGCGGCCCAGGGATATTACGAGCAGTACTTC
TRBV21-1	TRBJ2-1	.	.	CASSKGDRGSYNEQFF	TGTGCCAGCAGCAAAGGGGACAGGGGCTCCTACAATGAGCAGTTCTTC
TRBV19	TRBJ1-1	.	few	CASSIVSGRTEAFF	TGTGCCAGTAGTATTGTGTCAGGGCGGACTGAAGCTTTCTTT
TRBV15	TRBJ1-1	.	.	CATSRGYTEAFF	TGTGCCACCAGCAGAGGGTACACTGAAGCTTTCTTT
TRBV11-1	TRBJ2-3	.	.	CASSRTPRGTDTQYF	TGTGCCAGCAGCCGAACGCCTAGGGGAACAGATACGCAGTATTTT
TRBV7-2	TRBJ2-7	.	.	CATGRGRGRKEQYF	TGTGCCACAGGCCGGGGCAGGGGAAGGAAAGAGCAGTACTTC
TRBV4-3	TRBJ1-3	.	once	CASSPSRGNTIYF	TGCGCCAGCAGCCCATCGAGAGGAAACACCATATATTTT
TRBV5-1	TRBJ1-4	TRBD1	.	CASSEQGATNEKLFF	TGCGCCAGCAGCGAACAGGGGGCAACTAATGAAAAACTGTTTTTT
TRBV5-4	TRBJ1-1	.	.	CASSGGSENTEAFF	TGTGCCAGCAGCGGGGGATCAGAGAACACTGAAGCTTTCTTT
TRBV7-2	TRBJ2-7	.	once	CASSLGAGLSYEQYF	TGTGCCAGCAGCTTAGGCGCAGGGCTTTCCTACGAGCAGTACTTC
TRBV5-8	TRBJ2-7	.	once	CASSLGRGSSYEQYF	TGTGCCAGCAGCTTGGGACGGGGAAGCTCCTACGAGCAGTACTTC
TRBV10-3	TRBJ1-2	TRBD1	.	CAISEGQGARGYTF	TGTGCCATCAGTGAGGGACAGGGGGCAAGGGGCTACACCTTC
TRBV6-1	TRBJ2-2	TRBD1	.	CASNDRVFHTGELFF	TGTGCCAGCAATGACAGGGTTTTTCACACCGGGGAGCTGTTTTTT